A single sample is the source of the 11 T cell receptor beta chains below, sequenced in a study of blood T cell repertoires in COVID-19. The protocol was immunoSEQ multiplex PCR, while the TCRdb copy is restricted to in-frame clones and leaves out a portion. Of some 83,000 clones listed, around 84% were seen once; the top ten hold about 7.8%. The sequenced sample consisted of peripheral blood. Every receptor here comes from a man aged 80 or over with active or convalescent COVID-19.

This clone was counted a few times. The chain is built from TRBV15 and TRBJ1-6; no clear D. The ends were cut back, 6 bases at V and 5 bases at J, with 5 bases in the middle. Germline loops: CDR1 LNHNV, CDR2 YYDKDF (reference sequence). The CDR3 has 12 residues. CDR3 nucleotide sequence: TGTGCCACCAGAAACAATAATTCACCCCTCCACTTT. It translates to CATRNNNSPLHF.

The chain recombines TRBV7-2 with TRBJ2-5; 7 bases line up with TRBD2. Germline CDR1 SGHTA, CDR2 FQGNSA. The CDR3 is 15 amino acids. V shed 1 base and J 5 bases; nucleotides not matched to a gene: 7. CDR3 nucleotides: TGTGCCAGCAGCTTAGAGATGCGGGGGTGGGAGACCCAGTACTTC. It translates to CASSLEMRGWETQYF.

This sequence joins TRBV5-1 and TRBJ1-4; tentative D call: TRBD1 (6 bases). V gave up 5 bases and J gave up 4 bases, with 12 bases separating them. The CDR3 contains 14 residues. The germline V gene has CDR1 SGHRS and CDR2 YFSETQ. The CDR3 sequence: CASRPGHRNEKLFF. The CDR3 nucleotides are TGCGCCAGCAGGCCGGGACATCGTAATGAAAAACTGTTTTTT.

The gene calls are TRBV2 and TRBJ1-5; a possible D gene is TRBD1 (5 bases). The germline V and J ends were trimmed by 5 bases and 6 bases, with 11 bases remaining between them. The germline CDR1 and CDR2 sequences are SNHLY and FYNNEI. The CDR3 contains 13 residues. DNA for the CDR3: TGTGCCAGCAGTAGGGCGACAGCTCAGCCCCAGCATTTT. As protein: CASSRATAQPQHF.

The gene calls are TRBV24-1 and TRBJ2-2; TRBD1 might be the D (5 bases). This CDR3 spans 14 amino acids. V lost 5 bases, J lost 6 bases, and 12 bases lay in between. Germline-derived CDR1 and CDR2 are KGHDR and SFDVKD. The CDR3 region is CATSVAGPPGELFF. CDR3 in DNA: TGTGCCACCAGTGTGGCAGGGCCCCCCGGGGAGCTGTTTTTT.

V usage is TRBV5-1 and J usage is TRBJ1-2; TRBD1 aligns across 10 bases. CDR1 is SGHRS, CDR2 YFSETQ, per germline. The ends lost 5 bases at V and 8 bases at J; junction bases unmatched: 6. CDR3 length equals 13 residues. The CDR3 DNA is TGCGCCAGCAGTCGTGGGACAGGGGAGGGCTACACCTTC. It encodes CASSRGTGEGYTF. The full variable domain, in which reference TRBV5-1 and TRBJ1-2 provide the parts outside the CDR3, is KAGVTQTPRYLIKTRGQQVTLSCSPISGHRSVSWYQQTPGQGLQFLFEYFSETQRNKGNFPGRFSGRQFSNSRSEMNVSTLELGDSALYLCASSRGTGEGYTFGSGTRLTVV.

This clone was observed a few times. In DNA form, the CDR3 reads TGTGCCAGCAGATACGGACAGGGGAGGACTGAAGCTTTCTTT. Translation: CASRYGQGRTEAFF. The chain links TRBV7-9 to TRBJ1-1, with TRBD1 matching over 9 bases. The CDR3 has 14 amino acids. Germline assignment: CDR1 SEHNR and CDR2 FQNEAQ (reference sequence). V shed 6 bases and J 5 bases; nucleotides not matched to a gene: 7.

The chain links TRBV14 to TRBJ1-6; possibly TRBD1 for D (5 bases). V was trimmed by 0 bases and J by 8 bases, leaving 11 bases between them. The V gene's germline CDR1 is SGHDN and CDR2 FVKESK. The CDR3 has 15 residues. CDR3 amino acids: CASSQDRVRHSPLHF. The CDR3 DNA follows: TGTGCCAGCAGCCAAGACAGGGTACGTCATTCACCCCTCCACTTT.

The rearrangement joins TRBV5-1 to TRBJ1-1; D unclear. Germline CDR1 SGHRS, CDR2 YFSETQ. The V gene lost 6 bases and the J gene lost 8 bases, with 17 bases spanning the gap. CDR3 length: 13 amino acids. As DNA, the CDR3 is TGCGCCAGCACCCCCTTGGGCAGCACCGAAGCTTTCTTT. It yields the protein CASTPLGSTEAFF.

This clone was counted once. The genes are TRBV7-2 and TRBJ1-6, with 11 nucleotides matching TRBD1. The CDR3 is made up of 13 amino acids. Per the germline V gene, CDR1 is SGHTA and CDR2 is FQGNSA. The V gene end was trimmed by 5 bases and the J gene end by 19 bases; junction bases not matched to a gene: 10. The CDR3 sequence is CASSPQGDRGSHF. The CDR3 DNA reads as TGTGCCAGCAGCCCCCAGGGGGACAGGGGGTCACACTTT.

The V gene is TRBV18, the J gene TRBJ2-7; 7 bases are a match to TRBD1. CDR1 and CDR2 from the germline V gene are KGHSH and LQKENI. The CDR3 extends over 14 amino acids. The V and J ends lost 3 bases and 5 bases, in that order; junction bases with no gene match: 7. In DNA form, the CDR3 reads TGTGCCAGCTCACCGAACAGGGGTCCAGACGAGCAGTACGTC. Translated, it gives CASSPNRGPDEQYV.